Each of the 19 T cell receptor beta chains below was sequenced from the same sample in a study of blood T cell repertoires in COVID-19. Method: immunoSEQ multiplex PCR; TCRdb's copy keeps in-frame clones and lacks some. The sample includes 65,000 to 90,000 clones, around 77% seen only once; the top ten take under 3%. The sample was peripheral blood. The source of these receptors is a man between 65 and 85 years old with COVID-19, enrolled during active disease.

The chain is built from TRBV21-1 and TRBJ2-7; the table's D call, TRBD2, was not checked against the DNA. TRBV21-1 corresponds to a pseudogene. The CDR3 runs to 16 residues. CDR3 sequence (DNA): TGTGCCAGCAGCAATAGAAGAGCGGGACCTACCTACGAGCAGTACTTC. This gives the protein CASSNRRAGPTYEQYF.

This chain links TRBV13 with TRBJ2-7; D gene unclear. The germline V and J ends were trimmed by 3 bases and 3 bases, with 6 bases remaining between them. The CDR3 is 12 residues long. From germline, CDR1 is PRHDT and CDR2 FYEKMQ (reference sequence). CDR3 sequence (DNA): TGTGCCAGCAGCTTTTCCGGCTACGAGCAGTACTTC. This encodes CASSFSGYEQYF. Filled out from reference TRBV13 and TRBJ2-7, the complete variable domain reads AAGVIQSPRHLIKEKRETATLKCYPIPRHDTVYWYQQGPGQDPQFLISFYEKMQSDKGSIPDRFSAQQFSDYHSELNMSSLELGDSALYFCASSFSGYEQYFGPGTRLTVT.

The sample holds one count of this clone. DNA of the CDR3: TGTGCCAGCAGTTCCAACAGGGTGATAGGCTACACCTTC. It yields the protein CASSSNRVIGYTF. The chain couples TRBV27 to TRBJ1-2, with D perhaps matching TRBD1 (6 bases). CDR3 length: 13 amino acids. Trimming removed 4 bases at V and 8 bases at J, with 14 bases between. The germline gives CDR1 MNHEY, CDR2 SMNVEV (reference sequence).

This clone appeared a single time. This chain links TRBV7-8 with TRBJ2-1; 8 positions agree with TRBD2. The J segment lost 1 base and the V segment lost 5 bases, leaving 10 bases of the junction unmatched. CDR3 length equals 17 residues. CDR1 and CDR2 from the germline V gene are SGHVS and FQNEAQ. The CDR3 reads CASSPHREGRSYNEQFF. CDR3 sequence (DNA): TGTGCCAGCAGCCCGCACCGGGAGGGCCGGTCCTACAATGAGCAGTTCTTC.

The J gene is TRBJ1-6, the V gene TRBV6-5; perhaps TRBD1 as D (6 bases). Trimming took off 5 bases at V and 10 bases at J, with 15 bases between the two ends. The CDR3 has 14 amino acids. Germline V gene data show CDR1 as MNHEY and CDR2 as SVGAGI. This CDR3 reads CASSLTGFDSPLHF. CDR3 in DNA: TGTGCCAGCAGTCTAACAGGGTTCGACTCACCCCTCCACTTT.

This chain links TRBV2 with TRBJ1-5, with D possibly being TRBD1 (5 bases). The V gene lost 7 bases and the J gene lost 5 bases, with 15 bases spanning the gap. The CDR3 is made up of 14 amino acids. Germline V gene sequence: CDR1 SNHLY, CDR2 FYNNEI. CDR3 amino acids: CASTQGSGDQPQHF. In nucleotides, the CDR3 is TGTGCCAGCACCCAGGGATCGGGGGATCAGCCCCAGCATTTT.

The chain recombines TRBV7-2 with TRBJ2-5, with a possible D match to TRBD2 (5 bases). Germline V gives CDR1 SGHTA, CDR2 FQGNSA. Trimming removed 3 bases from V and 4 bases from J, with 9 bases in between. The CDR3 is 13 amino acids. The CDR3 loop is CASSFGSGETQYF. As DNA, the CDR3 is TGTGCCAGCAGCTTTGGGAGTGGAGAGACCCAGTACTTC.

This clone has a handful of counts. DNA of the CDR3: TGCGCCAGCAGCTTGCAGGGACAGAACACTGAAGCTTTCTTT. The encoded protein is CASSLQGQNTEAFF. J is TRBJ1-1 and V is TRBV5-1; the D gene is possibly TRBD1 (6 bases). Trimming took off 1 base at V and 1 base at J, with 8 bases between the two ends. The CDR3 has 14 residues. CDR1 and CDR2 from the germline V gene are SGHRS and YFSETQ.

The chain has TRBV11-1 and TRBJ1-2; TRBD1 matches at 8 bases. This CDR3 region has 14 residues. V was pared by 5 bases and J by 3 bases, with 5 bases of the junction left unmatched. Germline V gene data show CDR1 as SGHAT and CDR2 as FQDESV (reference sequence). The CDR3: CASSPGQGYYGYTF. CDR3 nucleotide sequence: TGTGCCAGCAGCCCCGGACAGGGTTACTATGGCTACACCTTC.

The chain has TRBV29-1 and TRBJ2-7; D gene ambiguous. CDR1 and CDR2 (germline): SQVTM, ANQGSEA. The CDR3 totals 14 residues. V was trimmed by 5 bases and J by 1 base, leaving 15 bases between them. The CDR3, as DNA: TGCAGCGTTTCCTTTGCGGTCCGTTCCTACGAGCAGTACTTC. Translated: CSVSFAVRSYEQYF.

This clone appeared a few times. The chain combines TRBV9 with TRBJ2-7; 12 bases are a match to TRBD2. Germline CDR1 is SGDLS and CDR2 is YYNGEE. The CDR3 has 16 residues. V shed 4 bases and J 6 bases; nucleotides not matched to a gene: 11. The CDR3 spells CASSPTRLAGEGEQYF. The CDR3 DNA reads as TGTGCCAGCAGCCCTACTAGACTAGCGGGGGAAGGCGAGCAGTACTTC.

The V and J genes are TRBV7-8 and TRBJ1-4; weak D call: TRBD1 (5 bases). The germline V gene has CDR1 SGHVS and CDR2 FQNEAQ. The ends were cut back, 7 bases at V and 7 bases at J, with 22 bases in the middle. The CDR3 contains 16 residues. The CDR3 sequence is CASTPLEGLFGEKLFF. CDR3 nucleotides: TGTGCCAGCACGCCTCTAGAGGGACTGTTCGGTGAAAAACTGTTTTTT.

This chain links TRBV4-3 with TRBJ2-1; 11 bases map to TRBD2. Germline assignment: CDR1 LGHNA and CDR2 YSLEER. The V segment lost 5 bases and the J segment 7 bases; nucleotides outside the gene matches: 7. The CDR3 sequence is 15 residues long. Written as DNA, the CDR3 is TGCGCCAGCAGCATTAGCGGGAGGGCTTTAAATGAGCAGTTCTTC. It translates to CASSISGRALNEQFF.

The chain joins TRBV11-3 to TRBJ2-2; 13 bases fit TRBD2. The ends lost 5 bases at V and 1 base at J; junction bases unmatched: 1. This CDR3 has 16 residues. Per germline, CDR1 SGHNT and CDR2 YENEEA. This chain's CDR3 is CASSGTSGMNTGELFF. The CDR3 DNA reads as TGTGCCAGCAGCGGGACTAGCGGGATGAACACCGGGGAGCTGTTTTTT. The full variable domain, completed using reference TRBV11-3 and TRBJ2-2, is EAGVVQSPRYKIIEKKQPVAFWCNPISGHNTLYWYLQNLGQGPELLIRYENEEAVDDSQLPKDRFSAERLKGVDSTLKIQPAELGDSAVYLCASSGTSGMNTGELFFGEGSRLTVL.

The CDR3 DNA sequence: TGCGCCAGCAGCCCCGGGACAGGGGTCTCCTACGAGCAGTACTTC. Translating it yields CASSPGTGVSYEQYF. The chain has TRBV5-1 and TRBJ2-7, with 10 positions matching TRBD1. Germline lookup yields CDR1 SGHRS and CDR2 YFSETQ. The V segment lost 4 bases and the J segment 0 bases; nucleotides outside the gene matches: 4. The CDR3 is 15 residues long.

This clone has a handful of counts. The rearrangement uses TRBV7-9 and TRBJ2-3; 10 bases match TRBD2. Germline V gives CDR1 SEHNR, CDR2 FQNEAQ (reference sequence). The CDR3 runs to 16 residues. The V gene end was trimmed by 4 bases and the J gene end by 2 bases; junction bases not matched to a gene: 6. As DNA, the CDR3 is TGTGCCAGCAGCTCGGGTAGCGGGAGGACCACAGATACGCAGTATTTT. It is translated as CASSSGSGRTTDTQYF.

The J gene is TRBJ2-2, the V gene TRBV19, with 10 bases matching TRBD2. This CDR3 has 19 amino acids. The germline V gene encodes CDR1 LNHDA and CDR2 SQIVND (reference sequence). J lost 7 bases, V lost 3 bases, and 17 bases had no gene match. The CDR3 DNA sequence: TGTGCCAGTAGTATCACCCGGTCTAGCGGGAGAGTATGGCTCGGGGAGCTGTTTTTT. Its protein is CASSITRSSGRVWLGELFF.

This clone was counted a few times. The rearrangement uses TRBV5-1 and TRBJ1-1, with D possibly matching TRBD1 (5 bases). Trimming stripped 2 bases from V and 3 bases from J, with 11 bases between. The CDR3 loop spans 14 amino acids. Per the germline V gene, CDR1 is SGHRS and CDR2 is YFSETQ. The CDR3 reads CASSFGGTDTEAFF. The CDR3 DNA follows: TGCGCCAGCAGCTTCGGAGGGACGGACACTGAAGCTTTCTTT.

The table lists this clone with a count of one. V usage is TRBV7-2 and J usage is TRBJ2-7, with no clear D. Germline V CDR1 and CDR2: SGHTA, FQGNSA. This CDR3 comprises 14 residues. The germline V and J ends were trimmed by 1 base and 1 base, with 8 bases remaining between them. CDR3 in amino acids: CASSLVSSSYEQYF. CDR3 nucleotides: TGTGCCAGCAGCTTAGTTTCTAGTTCCTACGAGCAGTACTTC. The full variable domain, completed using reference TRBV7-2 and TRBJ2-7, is GAGVSQSPSNKVTEKGKDVELRCDPISGHTALYWYRQSLGQGLEFLIYFQGNSAPDKSGLPSDRFSAERTGGSVSTLTIQRTQQEDSAVYLCASSLVSSSYEQYFGPGTRLTVT.